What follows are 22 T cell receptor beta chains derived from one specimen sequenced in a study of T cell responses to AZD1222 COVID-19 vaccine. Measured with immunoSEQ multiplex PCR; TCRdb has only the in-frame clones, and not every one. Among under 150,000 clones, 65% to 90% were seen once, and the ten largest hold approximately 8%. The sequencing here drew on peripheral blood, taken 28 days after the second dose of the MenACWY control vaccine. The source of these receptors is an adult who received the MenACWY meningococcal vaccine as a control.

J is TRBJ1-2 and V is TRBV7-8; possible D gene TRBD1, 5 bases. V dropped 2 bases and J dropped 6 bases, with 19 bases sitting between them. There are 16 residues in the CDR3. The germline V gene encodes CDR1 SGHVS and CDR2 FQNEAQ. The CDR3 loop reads CASSLLRGKGLNGYTF. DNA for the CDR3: TGTGCCAGCAGCTTATTAAGGGGTAAAGGACTGAATGGCTACACCTTC.

The CDR3 nucleotides are TGTGCCAGCAGCTTCGGCGGAGCTCTAGCCAAAAACATTCAGTACTTC. It translates to CASSFGGALAKNIQYF. This chain connects TRBV5-4 to TRBJ2-4; D is uncertain. Trimming removed 2 bases at V and 0 bases at J, with 12 bases between. This CDR3 is 16 amino acids long. CDR1 is SGHNT and CDR2 is YYREEE in the germline V gene (reference sequence).

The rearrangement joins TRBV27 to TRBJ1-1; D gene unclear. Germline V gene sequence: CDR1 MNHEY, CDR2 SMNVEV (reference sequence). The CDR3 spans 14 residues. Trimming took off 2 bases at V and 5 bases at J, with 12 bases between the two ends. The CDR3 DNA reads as TGTGCCAGCAGTTTACTGGGGAGAGGGACTGAAGCTTTCTTT. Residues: CASSLLGRGTEAFF.

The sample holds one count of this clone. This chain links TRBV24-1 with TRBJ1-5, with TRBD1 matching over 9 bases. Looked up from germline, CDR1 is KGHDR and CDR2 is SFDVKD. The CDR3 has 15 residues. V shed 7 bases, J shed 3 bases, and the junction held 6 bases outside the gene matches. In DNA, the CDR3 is TGTGCCACCAGATCCGGACAGGGGCTCAATCAGCCCCAGCATTTT. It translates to CATRSGQGLNQPQHF.

The CDR3 spells CASRGQGSSGNTIYF. The CDR3 coding sequence is TGCGCCAGCAGGGGACAGGGAAGCTCTGGAAACACCATATATTTT. This sequence joins TRBV5-1 and TRBJ1-3, with 9 bases lining up with TRBD1. This CDR3 spans 15 amino acids. Looked up from germline, CDR1 is SGHRS and CDR2 is YFSETQ. V was pared by 5 bases and J by 0 bases, with 3 bases of the junction left unmatched.

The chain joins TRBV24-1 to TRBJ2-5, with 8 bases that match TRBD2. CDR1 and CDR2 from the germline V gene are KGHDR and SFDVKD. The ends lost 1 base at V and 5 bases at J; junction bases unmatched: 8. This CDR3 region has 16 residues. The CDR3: CATSDFRSGRGETQYF. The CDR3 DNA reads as TGTGCCACCAGTGATTTTCGAAGCGGGAGAGGCGAGACCCAGTACTTC.

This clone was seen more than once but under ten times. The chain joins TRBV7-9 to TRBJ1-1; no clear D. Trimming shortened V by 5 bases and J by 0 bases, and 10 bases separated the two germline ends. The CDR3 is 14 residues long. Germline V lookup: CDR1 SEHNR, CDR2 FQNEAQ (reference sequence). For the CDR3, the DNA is TGTGCCAGCAGCAATATGGCAGTGAACACTGAAGCTTTCTTT. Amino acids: CASSNMAVNTEAFF.

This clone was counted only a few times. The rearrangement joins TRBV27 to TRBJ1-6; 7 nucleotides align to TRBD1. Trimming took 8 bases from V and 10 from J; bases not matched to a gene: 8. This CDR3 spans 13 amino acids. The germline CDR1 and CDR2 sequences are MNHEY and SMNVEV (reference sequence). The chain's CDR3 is CASGARGESPLHF. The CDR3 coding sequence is TGTGCCAGCGGGGCCAGGGGGGAATCACCCCTCCACTTT.

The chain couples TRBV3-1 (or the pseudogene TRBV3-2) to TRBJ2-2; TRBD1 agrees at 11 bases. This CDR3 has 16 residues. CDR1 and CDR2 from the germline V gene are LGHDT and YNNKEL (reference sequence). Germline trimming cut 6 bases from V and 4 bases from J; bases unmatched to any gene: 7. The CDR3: CASSRRTGGFTGELFF. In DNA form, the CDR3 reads TGTGCCAGCAGTCGTAGGACAGGGGGCTTCACCGGGGAGCTGTTTTTT.

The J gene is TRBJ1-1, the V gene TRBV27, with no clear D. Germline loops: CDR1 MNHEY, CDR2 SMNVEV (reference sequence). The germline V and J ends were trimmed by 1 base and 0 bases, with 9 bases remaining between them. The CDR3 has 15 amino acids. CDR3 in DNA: TGTGCCAGCAGTTTATTCGGCAGCATGAACACTGAAGCTTTCTTT. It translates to CASSLFGSMNTEAFF.

CDR3 DNA: TGCGCCAGCAGCGCTGCGGGGGCCGGCACCGGGGAGCTGTTTTTT. This translates into CASSAAGAGTGELFF. The chain joins TRBV5-1 to TRBJ2-2; D is perhaps TRBD2 (7 bases). The ends were cut back, 4 bases at V and 4 bases at J, with 14 bases in the middle. The CDR3 is 15 residues long. Germline V gives CDR1 SGHRS, CDR2 YFSETQ. Combining the CDR3 with reference TRBV5-1 and TRBJ2-2 gives the whole variable domain KAGVTQTPRYLIKTRGQQVTLSCSPISGHRSVSWYQQTPGQGLQFLFEYFSETQRNKGNFPGRFSGRQFSNSRSEMNVSTLELGDSALYLCASSAAGAGTGELFFGEGSRLTVL.

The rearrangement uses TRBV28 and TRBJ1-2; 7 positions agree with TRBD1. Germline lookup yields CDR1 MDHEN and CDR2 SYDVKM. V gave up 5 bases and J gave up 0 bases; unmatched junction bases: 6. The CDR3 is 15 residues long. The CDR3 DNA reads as TGTGCCAGCAGTAAGACAGGGAGGGCTAACTATGGCTACACCTTC. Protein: CASSKTGRANYGYTF.

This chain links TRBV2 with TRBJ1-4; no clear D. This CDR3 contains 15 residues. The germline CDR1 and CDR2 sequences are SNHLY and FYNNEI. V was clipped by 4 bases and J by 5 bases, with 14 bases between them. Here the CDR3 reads CASSGRGLGNEKLFF. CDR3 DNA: TGTGCCAGCAGTGGTCGGGGTCTAGGCAATGAAAAACTGTTTTTT.

The CDR3 sequence: CASIQIAGLTDTQYF. The CDR3 coding sequence is TGTGCCAGCATCCAAATAGCGGGGCTCACAGATACGCAGTATTTT. The chain has TRBV21-1 and TRBJ2-3; the table's TRBD2 call for D was not verified on the DNA. TRBV21-1 is shown as a pseudogene. The CDR3 is 15 amino acids.

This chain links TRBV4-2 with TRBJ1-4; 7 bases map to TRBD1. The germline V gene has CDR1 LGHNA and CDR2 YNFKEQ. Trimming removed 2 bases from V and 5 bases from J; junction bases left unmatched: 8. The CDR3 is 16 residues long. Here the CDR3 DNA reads TGTGCCAGCAGCCAACTAGGGGGACAGCAGAATGAAAAACTGTTTTTT. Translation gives CASSQLGGQQNEKLFF.

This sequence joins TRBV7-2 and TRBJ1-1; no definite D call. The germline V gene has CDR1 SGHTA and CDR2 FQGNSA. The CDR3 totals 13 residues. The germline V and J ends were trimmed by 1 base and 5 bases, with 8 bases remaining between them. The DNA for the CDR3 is TGTGCCAGCAGCTTAGTGGGCGAGACTGAAGCTTTCTTT. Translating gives CASSLVGETEAFF.

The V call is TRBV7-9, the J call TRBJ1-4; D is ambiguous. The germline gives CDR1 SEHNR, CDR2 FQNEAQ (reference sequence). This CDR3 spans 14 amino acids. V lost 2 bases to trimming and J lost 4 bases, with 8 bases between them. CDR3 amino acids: CASSLRQDNEKLFF. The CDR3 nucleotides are TGTGCCAGCAGCTTACGGCAGGATAATGAAAAACTGTTTTTT.

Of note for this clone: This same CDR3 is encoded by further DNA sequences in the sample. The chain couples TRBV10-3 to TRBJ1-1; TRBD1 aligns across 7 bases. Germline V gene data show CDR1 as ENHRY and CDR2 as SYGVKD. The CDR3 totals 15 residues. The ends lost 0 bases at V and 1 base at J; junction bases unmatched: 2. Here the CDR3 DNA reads TGTGCCATCAGTGAGTCGAGACAGGGGAACACTGAAGCTTTCTTT. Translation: CAISESRQGNTEAFF.

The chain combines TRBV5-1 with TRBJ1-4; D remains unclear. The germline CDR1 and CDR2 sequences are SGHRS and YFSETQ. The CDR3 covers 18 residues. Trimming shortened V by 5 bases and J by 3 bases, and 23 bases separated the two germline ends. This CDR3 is CASRQASGRPGSNEKLFF. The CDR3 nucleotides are TGCGCCAGCAGACAAGCCTCAGGTCGCCCGGGTTCTAATGAAAAACTGTTTTTT.

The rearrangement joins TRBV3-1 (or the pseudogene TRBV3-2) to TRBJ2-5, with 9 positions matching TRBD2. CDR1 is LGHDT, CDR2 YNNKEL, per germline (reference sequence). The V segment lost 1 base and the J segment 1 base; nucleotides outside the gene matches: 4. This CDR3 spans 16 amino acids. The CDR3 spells CASSQGLAGFQETQYF. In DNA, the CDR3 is TGTGCCAGCAGCCAAGGGCTAGCGGGGTTCCAAGAGACCCAGTACTTC.

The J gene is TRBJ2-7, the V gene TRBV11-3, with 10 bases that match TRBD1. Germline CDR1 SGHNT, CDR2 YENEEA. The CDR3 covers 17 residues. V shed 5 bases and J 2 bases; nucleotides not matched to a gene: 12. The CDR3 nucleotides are TGTGCCAGCAGCCCTAGACCCGGGACAGGGGTTGCCTACGAGCAGTACTTC. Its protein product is CASSPRPGTGVAYEQYF.

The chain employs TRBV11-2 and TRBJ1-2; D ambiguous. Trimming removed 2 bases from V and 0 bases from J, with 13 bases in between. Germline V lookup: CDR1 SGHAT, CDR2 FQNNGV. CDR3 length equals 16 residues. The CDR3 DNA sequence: TGTGCCAGCAGCTTAATACAGACCCAAACTAACTATGGCTACACCTTC. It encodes CASSLIQTQTNYGYTF.